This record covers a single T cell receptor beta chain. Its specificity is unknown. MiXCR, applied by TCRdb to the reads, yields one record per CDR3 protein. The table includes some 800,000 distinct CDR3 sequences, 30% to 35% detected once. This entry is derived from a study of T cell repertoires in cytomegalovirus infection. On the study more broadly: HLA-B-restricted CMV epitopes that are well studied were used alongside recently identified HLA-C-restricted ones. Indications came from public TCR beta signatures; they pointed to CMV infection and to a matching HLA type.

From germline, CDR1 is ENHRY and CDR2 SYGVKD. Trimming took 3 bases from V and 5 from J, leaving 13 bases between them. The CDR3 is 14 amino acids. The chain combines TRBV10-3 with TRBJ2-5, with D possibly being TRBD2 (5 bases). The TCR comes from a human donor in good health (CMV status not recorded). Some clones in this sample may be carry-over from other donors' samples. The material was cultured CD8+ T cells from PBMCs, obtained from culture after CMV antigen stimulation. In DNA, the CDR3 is TGTGCCATCAGTGAAGGTCTTAGGGAGGAGACCCAGTACTTC. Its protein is CAISEGLREETQYF.